Listed here are 6 T cell receptor beta chains from one sample, sequenced in a study of T cell repertoires in aging, cancer and after chemotherapy. Multiplex touch-down PCR with TRB-A/B primers amplified rearranged V-D-J TRB sequences. TCRdb reanalysed the multiplex PCR reads using MiXCR and keeps one entry per CDR3 protein. Of 10,000 to 15,000 distinct CDR3 sequences in the sample, roughly a quarter were seen once. Amplification of TCR beta used genomic DNA extracted from peripheral blood. Specimen: blood. The receptors originated from a human donor with a blood cancer.

This clonotype appeared once. This sequence may be a read error, since a much larger clone differs from it by one base. This chain uses TRBV15 with TRBJ2-7; D may be TRBD1 (6 bases). Germline CDR1 and CDR2: LNHNV and YYDKDF (reference sequence). With 0 bases removed from V and 2 bases from J, the gap between germline ends came to 14 bases. The CDR3 is 16 amino acids. The DNA for the CDR3 is TGTGCCACCAGCAGAGATGTAATGGGGGCGACCTACGAGCAGTACTTC. It yields the protein CATSRDVMGATYEQYF. Using reference TRBV15 and TRBJ2-7 for the parts outside the CDR3, the full variable domain is DAMVIQNPRYQVTQFGKPVTLSCSQTLNHNVMYWYQQKSSQAPKLLFHYYDKDFNNEADTPDNFQSRRPNTSFCFLDIRSPGLGDTAMYLCATSRDVMGATYEQYFGPGTRLTVT.

Concerning this clonotype itself: Since a much larger clone is just one base distant, this may be a read error. This rearrangement joins TRBV27 to TRBJ2-2; either TRBD1 or TRBD2 may fit D (5 bases each). V dropped 4 bases and J dropped 5 bases, with 11 bases sitting between them. This CDR3 has 14 residues. Germline V gene lookup returns CDR1 MNHEY and CDR2 SMNVEV (reference sequence). CDR3 sequence reads: CASSWGRRTGELFF. Written as DNA, the CDR3 is TGTGCCAGCAGTTGGGGGAGAAGGACCGGGGAGCTGTTTTTT.

The chain recombines TRBV5-1 with TRBJ2-1, with 8 bases identical to TRBD2. The CDR3 spans 15 residues. Germline V gene data show CDR1 as SGHRS and CDR2 as YFSETQ. With V trimmed by 4 bases and J by 9 bases, 12 bases remained unmatched. The CDR3 DNA reads as TGCGCCAGCAGCGCCGGCGGGAGCGGGAGCGGTGAGCAGTTCTTC. Translating it yields CASSAGGSGSGEQFF.

This chain connects TRBV18 to TRBJ2-5; 7 bases align to TRBD1. Germline V gene lookup returns CDR1 KGHSH and CDR2 LQKENI. The length of the CDR3 is 15 residues. V shed 0 bases, J shed 0 bases, and the junction held 1 base outside the gene matches. CDR3 DNA sequence: TGTGCCAGCTCACCACCGACAGGGAACCAAGAGACCCAGTACTTC. Protein product: CASSPPTGNQETQYF.

V usage is TRBV10-3 and J usage is TRBJ2-2; 10 bases align to TRBD2. Germline V gene lookup returns CDR1 ENHRY and CDR2 SYGVKD. The CDR3 is 23 residues long. The V gene end was trimmed by 2 bases and the J gene end by 8 bases; junction bases not matched to a gene: 29. The CDR3 sequence is CAISEGWVAGLQAGGPSRGELFF. CDR3 DNA: TGTGCCATCAGTGAGGGGTGGGTCGCCGGGCTGCAAGCGGGGGGGCCCTCACGAGGGGAGCTGTTTTTT.

By share, this clonotype counts as medium-sized. The genes are TRBV19 and TRBJ2-5; tentatively, D is TRBD2 (6 bases). Germline V gives CDR1 LNHDA, CDR2 SQIVND (reference sequence). The CDR3 has 13 residues. Trimming removed 5 bases from V and 5 bases from J, with 12 bases in between. CDR3 DNA: TGTGCCAGTAGTCCCGGGGGTGGGGAGACCCAGTACTTC. This encodes CASSPGGGETQYF.